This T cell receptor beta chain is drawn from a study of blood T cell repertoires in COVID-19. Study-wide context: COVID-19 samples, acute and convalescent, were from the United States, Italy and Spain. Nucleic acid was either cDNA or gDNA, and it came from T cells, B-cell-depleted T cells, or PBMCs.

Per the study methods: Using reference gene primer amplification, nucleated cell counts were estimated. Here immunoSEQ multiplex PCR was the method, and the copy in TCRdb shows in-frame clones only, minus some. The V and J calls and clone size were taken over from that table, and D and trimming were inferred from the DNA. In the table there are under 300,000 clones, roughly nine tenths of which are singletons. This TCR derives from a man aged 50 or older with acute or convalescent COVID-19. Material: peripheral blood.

The CDR3 DNA sequence: TGTGCCAGCAGTACAACTAGCGGGGGGGCGGCTGAGCAGTTCTTC. Protein sequence: CASSTTSGGAAEQFF. The chain is built from TRBV27 and TRBJ2-1; 13 bases align to TRBD2. V shed 5 bases and J 9 bases; nucleotides not matched to a gene: 7. CDR1 and CDR2 from the germline V gene are MNHEY and SMNVEV (reference sequence). The CDR3 has 15 residues.